This TCR beta chain stems from a study of blood T cell repertoires in COVID-19. At the level of the study: Sources were T cells, B-cell-depleted T cells, or PBMCs; the material itself was cDNA or gDNA.

Clones were read by immunoSEQ multiplex PCR, and TCRdb kept only the in-frame ones, dropping some. The repertoire consists of roughly 80,000 clones, with about 86% occurring once and the leading ten covering around 4.8%. Germline V gives CDR1 SGHVS, CDR2 FNYEAQ. V dropped 0 bases and J dropped 0 bases, with 7 bases sitting between them. The CDR3 has 15 residues. Material for sequencing was peripheral blood. The receptor was derived from a woman aged 80 or older with acute or convalescent COVID-19. The rearrangement uses TRBV7-6 and TRBJ2-3, with D possibly TRBD2 on 5 matching bases. CDR3 DNA: TGTGCCAGCAGCTTAGCGAGCGGTAGCACAGATACGCAGTATTTT. It yields the protein CASSLASGSTDTQYF.